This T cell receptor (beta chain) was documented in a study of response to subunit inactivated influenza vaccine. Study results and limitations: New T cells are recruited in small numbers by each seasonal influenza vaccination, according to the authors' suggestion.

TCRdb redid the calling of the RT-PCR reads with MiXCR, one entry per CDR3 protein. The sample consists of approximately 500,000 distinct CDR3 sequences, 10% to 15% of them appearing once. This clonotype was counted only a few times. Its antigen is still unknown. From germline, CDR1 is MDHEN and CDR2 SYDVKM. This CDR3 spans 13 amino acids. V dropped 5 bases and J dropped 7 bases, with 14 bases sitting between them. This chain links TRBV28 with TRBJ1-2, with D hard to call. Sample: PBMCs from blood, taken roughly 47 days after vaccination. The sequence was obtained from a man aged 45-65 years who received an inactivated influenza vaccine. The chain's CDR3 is CASSDGTIGGYTF. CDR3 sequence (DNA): TGTGCCAGCAGTGACGGTACTATTGGTGGCTACACCTTC.